The text below deals with one T cell receptor (beta chain). Its antigen is as yet unknown. These data originate in a study of identical twins. V shed 1 base and J shed 6 bases, with 10 bases lying between them. CDR3 length: 14 amino acids. Germline V gene lookup returns CDR1 SGHDT and CDR2 YYEEEE. Unique molecular identifiers were present on cDNA, and template switching added a universal primer site. TCRdb reprocessed the 5' RACE reads with MiXCR, giving one entry per CDR3 protein. Of approximately 500,000 distinct CDR3 sequences listed, approximately 24% are singletons. Findings and limits, study-wide: There was more out-of-frame TCR alpha sharing in monozygotic twins than models estimated.

The data were also submitted as part of a second study, on T cells expressing NK-cell markers. That report notes: Restriction of sorting to alpha-beta TCR T cells was accomplished in several experiments using an anti-gamma-delta TCR antibody. The same clonotypes also predominated in the CD3+CD56-NKG2C+ fraction of a few donors.

Input material: CD4+ T cells sorted from blood. This clonotype originated in a woman aged 18-29 years in good health. The chain joins TRBV5-6 to TRBJ1-4; TRBD1 might be the D (6 bases). In DNA, the CDR3 is TGTGCCAGCAGCTTGCGGCAGGGGTATGAAAAACTGTTTTTT. As protein: CASSLRQGYEKLFF.